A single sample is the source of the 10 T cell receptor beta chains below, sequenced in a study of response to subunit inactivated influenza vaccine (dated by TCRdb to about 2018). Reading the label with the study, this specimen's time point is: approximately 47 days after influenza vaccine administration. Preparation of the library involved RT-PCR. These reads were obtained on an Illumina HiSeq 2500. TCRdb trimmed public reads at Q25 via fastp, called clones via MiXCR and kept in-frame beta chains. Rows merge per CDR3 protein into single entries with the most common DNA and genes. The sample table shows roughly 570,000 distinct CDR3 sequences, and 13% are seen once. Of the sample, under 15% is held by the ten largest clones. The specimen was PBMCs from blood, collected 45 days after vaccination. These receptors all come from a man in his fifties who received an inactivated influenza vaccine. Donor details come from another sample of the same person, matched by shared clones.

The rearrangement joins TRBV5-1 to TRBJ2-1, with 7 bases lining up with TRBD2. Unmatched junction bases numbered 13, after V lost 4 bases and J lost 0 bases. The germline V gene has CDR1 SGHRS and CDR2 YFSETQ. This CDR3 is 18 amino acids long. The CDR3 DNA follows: TGCGCCAGCAGCCCAGAGACGACTAGCTGGAGCTCCTACAATGAGCAGTTCTTC. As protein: CASSPETTSWSSYNEQFF. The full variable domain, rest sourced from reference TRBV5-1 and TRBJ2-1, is KAGVTQTPRYLIKTRGQQVTLSCSPISGHRSVSWYQQTPGQGLQFLFEYFSETQRNKGNFPGRFSGRQFSNSRSEMNVSTLELGDSALYLCASSPETTSWSSYNEQFFGPGTRLTVL.

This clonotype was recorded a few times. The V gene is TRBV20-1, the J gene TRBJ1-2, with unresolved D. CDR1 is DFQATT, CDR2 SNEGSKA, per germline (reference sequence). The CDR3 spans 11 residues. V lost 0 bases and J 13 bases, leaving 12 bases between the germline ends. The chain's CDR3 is CSARDGYRSTF. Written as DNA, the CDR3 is TGCAGTGCTAGAGATGGATATAGGAGCACCTTC.

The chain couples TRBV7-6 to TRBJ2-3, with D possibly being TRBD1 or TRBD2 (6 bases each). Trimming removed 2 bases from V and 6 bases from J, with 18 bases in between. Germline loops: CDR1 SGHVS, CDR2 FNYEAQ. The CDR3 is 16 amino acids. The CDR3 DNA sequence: TGTGCCAGCAGCTTAAGGGACTCCAGGGGTACGGATACGCAGTATTTT. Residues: CASSLRDSRGTDTQYF.

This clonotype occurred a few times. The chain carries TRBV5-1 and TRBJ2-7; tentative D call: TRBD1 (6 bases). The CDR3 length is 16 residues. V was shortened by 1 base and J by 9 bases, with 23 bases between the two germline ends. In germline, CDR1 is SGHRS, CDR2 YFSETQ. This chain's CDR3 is CASSLPDSPGKLRQYF. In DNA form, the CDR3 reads TGCGCCAGCAGCTTGCCGGACAGCCCCGGGAAGCTCAGGCAGTACTTC.

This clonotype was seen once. CDR3 sequence reads: CASSLGLPCEQYF. For the CDR3, the DNA is TGTGCCAGCAGCCTCGGCCTCCCCTGCGAGCAGTACTTC. The chain links TRBV5-5 to TRBJ2-7; D is undetermined. The V and J ends lost 4 bases and 6 bases respectively, with 14 bases between them. This CDR3 region has 13 residues. Germline V CDR1 and CDR2: SGHKS, YYEKEE (reference sequence).

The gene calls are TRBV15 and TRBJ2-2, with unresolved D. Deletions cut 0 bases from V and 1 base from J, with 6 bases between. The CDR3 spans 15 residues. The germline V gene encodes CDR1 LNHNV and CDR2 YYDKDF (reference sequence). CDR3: CATSRDRLNTGELFF. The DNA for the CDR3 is TGTGCCACCAGCAGAGACAGGTTGAACACCGGGGAGCTGTTTTTT.

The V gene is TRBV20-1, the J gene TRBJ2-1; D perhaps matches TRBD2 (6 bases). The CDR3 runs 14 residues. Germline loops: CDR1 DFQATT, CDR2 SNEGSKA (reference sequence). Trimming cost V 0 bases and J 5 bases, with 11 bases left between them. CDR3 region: CSARDMEGNNEQFF. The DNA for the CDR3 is TGCAGTGCTAGAGATATGGAGGGGAACAATGAGCAGTTCTTC.

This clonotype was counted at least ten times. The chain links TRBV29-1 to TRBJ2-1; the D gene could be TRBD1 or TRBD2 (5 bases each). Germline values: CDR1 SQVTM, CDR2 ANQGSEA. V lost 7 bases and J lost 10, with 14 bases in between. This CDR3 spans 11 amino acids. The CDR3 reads CSADEGPEQFF. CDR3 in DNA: TGCAGCGCGGATGAGGGGCCAGAGCAGTTCTTC.

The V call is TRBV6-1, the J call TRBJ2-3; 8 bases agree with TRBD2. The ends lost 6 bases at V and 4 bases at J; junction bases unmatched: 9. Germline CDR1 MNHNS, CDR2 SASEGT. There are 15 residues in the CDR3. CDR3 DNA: TGTGCCAGCAGGCTAACTAGCGGTGGGGCAGATACGCAGTATTTT. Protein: CASRLTSGGADTQYF.

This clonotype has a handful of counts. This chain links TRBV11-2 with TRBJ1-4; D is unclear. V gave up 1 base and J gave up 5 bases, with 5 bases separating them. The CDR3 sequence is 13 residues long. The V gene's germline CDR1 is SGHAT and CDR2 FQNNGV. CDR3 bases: TGTGCCAGCAGCTTAGGGCGGAATGAAAAACTGTTTTTT. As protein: CASSLGRNEKLFF.